The 17 T cell receptor beta chains below come from one sample, sequenced in a study of post-analysis software for immune sequencing data. The study's findings and limits: A few TRBV segments occurring more often in patients than controls included TRBV5-6, TRBV5-1 and TRBV20-1.

Presence of unique molecular identifiers characterized the TCR beta cDNA libraries. Each CDR3 protein is one row after TCRdb ran MiXCR on the PCR reads. The sample gives 450,000 to 700,000 distinct CDR3 sequences, around 40% of which show up once; more than 1.5% is in the top ten. These TCRs are of unknown antigen specificity. Sequencing input: blood. Every receptor here comes from a girl between 5 and 17 years old with multiple sclerosis.

The J gene is TRBJ1-6, the V gene TRBV6-1, with D possibly TRBD1 on 5 matching bases. The length of the CDR3 is 16 residues. The V end was cut by 2 bases, the J end by 0 bases, with 8 bases between. Germline-derived CDR1 and CDR2 are MNHNS and SASEGT. In DNA form, the CDR3 reads TGTGCCAGCAGTGAATACAGGAGCTCCTATAATTCACCCCTCCACTTT. This codes for CASSEYRSSYNSPLHF.

Only a few counts were recorded for this clonotype. This chain uses TRBV5-6 with TRBJ1-2; D might be TRBD1 (5 bases). The germline CDR1 and CDR2 sequences are SGHDT and YYEEEE. The V end lost 6 bases, the J end lost 8 bases, and 17 bases lay between the germline ends. This CDR3 region has 13 residues. CDR3 DNA sequence: TGTGCCAGCACCCCACGAGGGGTATGGGGCTACACCTTC. Residues: CASTPRGVWGYTF.

The chain carries TRBV12-3 or TRBV12-4 and TRBJ2-4, with unresolved D. The DNA matches TRBJ2-7 better at its end, which makes the J call doubtful. The CDR3 length is 13 residues. CDR3 residues: CASSSTAGYEQYF. In DNA, the CDR3 is TGTGCCAGCAGTTCCACAGCAGGCTACGAGCAGTACTTC.

The table lists this clonotype with a few counts. This chain uses TRBV5-1 with TRBJ2-1; perhaps TRBD2 as D (5 bases). There are 15 residues in the CDR3. The V and J ends lost 0 bases and 7 bases respectively, with 14 bases between them. Germline CDR1 reads SGHRS; CDR2 reads YFSETQ. CDR3 sequence (DNA): TGCGCCAGCAGCTTGGGTGGGCTAGCTGGAAATGAGCAGTTCTTC. Translating gives CASSLGGLAGNEQFF.

The V call is TRBV5-5, the J call TRBJ1-2; 7 positions agree with TRBD1. The ends lost 4 bases at V and 8 bases at J; junction bases unmatched: 8. The length of the CDR3 is 13 residues. Per the germline V gene, CDR1 is SGHKS and CDR2 is YYEKEE (reference sequence). The CDR3 DNA sequence: TGTGCCAGCAGCCAAAATCCGGACAGGGGCTACACCTTC. Translation: CASSQNPDRGYTF.

Only one count was recorded for this clonotype. The rearrangement uses TRBV20-1 and TRBJ2-5, with no clear D. Between the trimmed V and J ends, which lost 1 base and 1 base, there was a span of 7 bases. The germline V gene has CDR1 DFQATT and CDR2 SNEGSKA (reference sequence). The CDR3 spans 13 residues. The CDR3: CSARGLTQETQYF. The CDR3 DNA sequence: TGCAGTGCTAGAGGGCTTACCCAAGAGACCCAGTACTTC.

V and J are TRBV20-1 and TRBJ2-3, with D possibly matching TRBD1 (5 bases). Trimming cost V 5 bases and J 0 bases, with 15 bases left between them. CDR3 length: 15 amino acids. CDR1 DFQATT and CDR2 SNEGSKA come from the germline V gene (reference sequence). Written as DNA, the CDR3 is TGCAGTGCTCAGCCACGGGCAGGGAGCACAGATACGCAGTATTTT. Protein: CSAQPRAGSTDTQYF.

J is TRBJ2-3 and V is TRBV11-1; tentative D call: TRBD2 (5 bases). The CDR3 loop spans 15 amino acids. Per the germline V gene, CDR1 is SGHAT and CDR2 is FQDESV (reference sequence). Between the trimmed V and J ends, which lost 1 base and 0 bases, there was a span of 8 bases. The CDR3 loop is CASSLERTSTDTQYF. CDR3 nucleotide sequence: TGTGCCAGCAGCTTAGAGCGGACTAGCACAGATACGCAGTATTTT.

The sample holds a few counts of this clonotype. The rearrangement joins TRBV29-1 to TRBJ1-2; no reliable D call. The CDR3 covers 12 residues. Germline CDR1 reads SQVTM; CDR2 reads ANQGSEA. The V and J ends lost 7 bases and 4 bases respectively, with 13 bases between them. The CDR3 is CSGEDGPYGYTF. Here the CDR3 DNA reads TGCAGCGGAGAGGACGGACCCTATGGCTACACCTTC.

Remarks on this clonotype: One end of the junction does not line up with germline, which may come from a read error. The CDR3 DNA reads TGCGCCAGCAGCCCAGGAGTGAAAGACTCTGGAGCCAACGTCCTGACTTTC. Translation gives CASSPGVKDSGANVLTF. This chain connects TRBV4-1 to TRBJ2-6; D not resolved. This CDR3 comprises 17 residues. CDR1 and CDR2 from the germline V gene are MGHRA and YSYEKL.

This clonotype has just a few counts. CDR3 loop: CAISESDAYNEQFF. Written as DNA, the CDR3 is TGTGCCATCAGTGAGTCCGACGCCTACAATGAGCAGTTCTTC. The chain couples TRBV10-3 to TRBJ2-1; D unclear. CDR3 length equals 14 residues. CDR1 and CDR2 (germline): ENHRY, SYGVKD. V was shortened by 0 bases and J by 2 bases, with 5 bases between the two germline ends.

V is TRBV5-6 and J is TRBJ2-3; perhaps D is TRBD1 or TRBD2 (6 bases each). Germline lookup yields CDR1 SGHDT and CDR2 YYEEEE. The CDR3 has 16 amino acids. V was trimmed by 2 bases and J by 7 bases, leaving 20 bases between them. This CDR3 is CASSFGGGVGLYTQYF. CDR3 coding DNA: TGTGCCAGCAGCTTCGGGGGCGGGGTAGGTCTCTATACGCAGTATTTT.

This clonotype was seen a few times. This chain uses TRBV12-3 or TRBV12-4 with TRBJ2-3, with 10 nucleotides matching TRBD1. The CDR3 totals 14 residues. J gave up 3 bases and V 10 bases, and 7 bases lay outside the gene matches. CDR3 DNA sequence: TGTGCCACCAAAGGGGACAGGGGTACAGATACGCAGTATTTT. Protein sequence: CATKGDRGTDTQYF.

This clonotype was seen more than once but under ten times. Written as DNA, the CDR3 is TGCGCCAGCAGCTCAACGCCAGGAATCCTCGGCTATGGCTACACCTTC. Protein: CASSSTPGILGYGYTF. The genes are TRBV5-1 and TRBJ1-2, with unresolved D. The CDR3 is 16 amino acids. Germline V lookup: CDR1 SGHRS, CDR2 YFSETQ. The V end was cut by 3 bases, the J end by 4 bases, with 19 bases between.

This clonotype was seen only a few times. V gene TRBV12-3 or TRBV12-4 combines with J gene TRBJ2-1; tentative D call: TRBD2 (6 bases). CDR3 length: 11 residues. V was pared by 5 bases and J by 12 bases, with 11 bases between. The CDR3 is CASSLREAQFF. CDR3 DNA sequence: TGTGCCAGCAGTCTCAGGGAGGCGCAGTTCTTC.

The chain carries TRBV3-1 and TRBJ2-6; D is unresolved. V was clipped by 8 bases and J by 5 bases, with 10 bases between them. Germline assignment: CDR1 LGHDT and CDR2 YNNKEL (reference sequence). CDR3 length equals 13 residues. The CDR3 DNA is TGTGCCAGCTCGCCGAGGAGGGCCAACGTCCTGACTTTC. Protein: CASSPRRANVLTF.

Comments on this clonotype: The germline gene is not matched at one end of the junction; a read error may be the cause. The chain carries TRBV6-1 and TRBJ2-1; D perhaps matches TRBD1 (6 bases). The germline gives CDR1 MNHNS, CDR2 SASEGT. The CDR3 loop spans 19 amino acids. This CDR3 is CAGSPGGGSSMYSYNEQFF. The CDR3 DNA follows: TGTGCCGGCAGCCCTGGGGGCGGAAGCTCGATGTACTCCTACAATGAGCAGTTCTTC.